This TCR beta chain emerged from a study of blood T cell repertoires in COVID-19. Germline V gene data show CDR1 as SGHVS and CDR2 as FQNEAQ. The length of the CDR3 is 15 residues. Between the trimmed V and J ends, which lost 0 bases and 3 bases, there was a span of 10 bases. Per the original data handling: Nucleated cell number was recorded as an estimate derived from reference gene primer amplification. Assay used: immunoSEQ multiplex PCR; TCRdb lists only in-frame clones, some missing. For V, J and clone size, that table is used; D and trimming come from the DNA. This table holds around 160,000 clones, roughly 93% found once.

V usage is TRBV7-8 and J usage is TRBJ2-3, with D perhaps TRBD2 (7 bases). This TCR came from a woman between 55 and 75 years old with COVID-19, enrolled during active disease. The sequenced sample consisted of peripheral blood. The chain's CDR3 is CASSLAGGHTDTQYF. CDR3 nucleotides: TGTGCCAGCAGCTTAGCGGGGGGGCATACAGATACGCAGTATTTT.